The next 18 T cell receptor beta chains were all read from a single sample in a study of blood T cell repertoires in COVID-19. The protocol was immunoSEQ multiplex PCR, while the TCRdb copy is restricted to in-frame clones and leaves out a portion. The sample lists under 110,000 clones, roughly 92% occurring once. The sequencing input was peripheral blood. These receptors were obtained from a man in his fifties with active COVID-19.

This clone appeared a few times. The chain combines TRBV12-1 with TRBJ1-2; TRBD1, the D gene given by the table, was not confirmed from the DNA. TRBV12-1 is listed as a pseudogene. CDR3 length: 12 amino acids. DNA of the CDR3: TGTGCCAGCAGCCTACGCAGGTATGGCTACACCTTC. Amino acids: CASSLRRYGYTF.

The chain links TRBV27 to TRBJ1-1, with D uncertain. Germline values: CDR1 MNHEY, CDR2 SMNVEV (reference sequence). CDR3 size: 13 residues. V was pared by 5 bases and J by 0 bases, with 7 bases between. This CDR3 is CASSGSVNTEAFF. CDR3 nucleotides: TGTGCCAGCAGTGGCTCAGTGAACACTGAAGCTTTCTTT.

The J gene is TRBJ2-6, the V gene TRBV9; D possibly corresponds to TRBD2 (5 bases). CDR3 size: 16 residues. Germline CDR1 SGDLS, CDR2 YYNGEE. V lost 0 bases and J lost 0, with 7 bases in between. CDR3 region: CASSVGGSSGANVLTF. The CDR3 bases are TGTGCCAGCAGCGTAGGAGGGAGCTCTGGGGCCAACGTCCTGACTTTC.

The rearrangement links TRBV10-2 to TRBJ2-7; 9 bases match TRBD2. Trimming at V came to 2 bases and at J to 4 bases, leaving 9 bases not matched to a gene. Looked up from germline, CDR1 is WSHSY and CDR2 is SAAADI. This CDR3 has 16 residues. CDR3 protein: CASSEPTSGWGYEQYF. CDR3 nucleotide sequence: TGCGCCAGCAGTGAGCCTACTAGCGGGTGGGGGTACGAGCAGTACTTC.

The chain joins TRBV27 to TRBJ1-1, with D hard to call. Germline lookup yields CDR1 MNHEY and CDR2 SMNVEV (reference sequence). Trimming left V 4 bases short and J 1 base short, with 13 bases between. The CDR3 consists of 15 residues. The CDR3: CASSSRSIRNTEAFF. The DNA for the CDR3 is TGTGCCAGCAGTTCCCGCAGTATTCGGAACACTGAAGCTTTCTTT.

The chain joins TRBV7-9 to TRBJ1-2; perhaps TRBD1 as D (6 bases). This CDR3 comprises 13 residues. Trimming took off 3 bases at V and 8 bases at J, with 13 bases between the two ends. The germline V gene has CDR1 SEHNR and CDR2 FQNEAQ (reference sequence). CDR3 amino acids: CASSFETGDGYTF. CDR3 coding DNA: TGTGCCAGCAGCTTTGAGACAGGCGACGGCTACACCTTC.

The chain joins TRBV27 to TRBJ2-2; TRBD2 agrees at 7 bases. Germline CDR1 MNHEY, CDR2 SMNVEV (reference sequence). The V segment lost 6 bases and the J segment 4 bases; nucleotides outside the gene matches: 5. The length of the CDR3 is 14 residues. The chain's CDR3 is CASSNAGVTGELFF. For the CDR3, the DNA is TGTGCCAGCAGCAATGCGGGAGTCACCGGGGAGCTGTTTTTT.

Here the CDR3 DNA reads TGTGCCAGCAGTTTGGGGGGGCTCAGCGGGAGACCACAAGAGACCCAGTACTTC. Translated: CASSLGGLSGRPQETQYF. This chain links TRBV28 with TRBJ2-5; 8 bases fit TRBD2. Germline values: CDR1 MDHEN, CDR2 SYDVKM. CDR3 size: 18 residues. V dropped 3 bases and J dropped 2; count of bases not matched to a gene: 14.

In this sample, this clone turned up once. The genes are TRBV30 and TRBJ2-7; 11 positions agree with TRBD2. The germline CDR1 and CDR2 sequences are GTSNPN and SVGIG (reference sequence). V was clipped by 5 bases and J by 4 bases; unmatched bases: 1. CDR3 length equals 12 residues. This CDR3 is CAWGTSGYEQYF. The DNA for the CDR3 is TGTGCCTGGGGGACTAGCGGATACGAGCAGTACTTC.

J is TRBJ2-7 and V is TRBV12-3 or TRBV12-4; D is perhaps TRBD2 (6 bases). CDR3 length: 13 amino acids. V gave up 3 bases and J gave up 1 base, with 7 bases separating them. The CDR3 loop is CASSFGGSYEQYF. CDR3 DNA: TGTGCCAGCAGTTTTGGAGGGTCCTACGAGCAGTACTTC.

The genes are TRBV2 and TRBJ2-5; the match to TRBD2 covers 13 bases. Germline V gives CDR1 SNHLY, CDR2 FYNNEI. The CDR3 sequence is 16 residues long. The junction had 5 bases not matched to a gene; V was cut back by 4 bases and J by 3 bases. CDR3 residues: CASSGGTSGNEETQYF. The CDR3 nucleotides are TGTGCCAGCAGTGGCGGGACTAGCGGGAATGAAGAGACCCAGTACTTC.

The CDR3 region is CASSDEGVWEQYF. CDR3 in DNA: TGTGCCAGCAGTGACGAGGGAGTATGGGAGCAGTACTTC. The chain has TRBV27 and TRBJ2-7; a possible D gene is TRBD2 (5 bases). With 5 bases removed from V and 7 bases from J, the gap between germline ends came to 15 bases. The CDR3 runs 13 residues. Per germline, CDR1 MNHEY and CDR2 SMNVEV (reference sequence).

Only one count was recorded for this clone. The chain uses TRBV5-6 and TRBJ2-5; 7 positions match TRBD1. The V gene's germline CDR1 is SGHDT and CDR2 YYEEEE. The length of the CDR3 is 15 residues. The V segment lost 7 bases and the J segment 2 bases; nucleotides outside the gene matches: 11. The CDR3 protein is CASEELPGGQETQYF. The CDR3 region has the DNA TGTGCCAGCGAGGAACTACCAGGGGGACAAGAGACCCAGTACTTC.

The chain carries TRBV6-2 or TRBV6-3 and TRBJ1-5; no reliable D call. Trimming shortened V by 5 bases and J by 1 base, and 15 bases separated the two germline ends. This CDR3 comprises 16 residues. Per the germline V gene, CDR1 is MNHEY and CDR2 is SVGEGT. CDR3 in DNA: TGTGCCAGCAGTCTGGATAGCCTAAACAGCAATCAGCCCCAGCATTTT. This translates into CASSLDSLNSNQPQHF.

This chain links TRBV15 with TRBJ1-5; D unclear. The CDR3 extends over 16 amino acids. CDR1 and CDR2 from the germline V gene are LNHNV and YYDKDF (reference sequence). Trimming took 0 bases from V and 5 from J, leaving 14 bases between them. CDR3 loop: CATSRDSEVRYQPQHF. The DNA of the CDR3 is TGTGCCACCAGCAGAGATTCGGAGGTGAGGTATCAGCCCCAGCATTTT.

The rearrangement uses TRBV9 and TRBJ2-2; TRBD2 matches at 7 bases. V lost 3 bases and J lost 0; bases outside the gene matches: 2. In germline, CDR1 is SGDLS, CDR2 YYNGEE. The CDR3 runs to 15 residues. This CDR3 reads CASSGTRPNTGELFF. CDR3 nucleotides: TGTGCCAGCAGCGGGACTAGGCCGAACACCGGGGAGCTGTTTTTT.

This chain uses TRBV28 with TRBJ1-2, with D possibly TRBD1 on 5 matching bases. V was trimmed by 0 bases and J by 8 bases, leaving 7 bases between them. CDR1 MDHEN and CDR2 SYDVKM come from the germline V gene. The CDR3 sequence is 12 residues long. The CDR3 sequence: CASSLWTVGYTF. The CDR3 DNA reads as TGTGCCAGCAGTTTATGGACAGTCGGCTACACCTTC.

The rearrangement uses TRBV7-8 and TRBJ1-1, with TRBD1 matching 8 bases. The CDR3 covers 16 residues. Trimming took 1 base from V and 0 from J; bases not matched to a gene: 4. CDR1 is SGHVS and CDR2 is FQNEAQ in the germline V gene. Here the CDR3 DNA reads TGTGCCAGCAGCTTAGTGACAGGGGAAATGAACACTGAAGCTTTCTTT. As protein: CASSLVTGEMNTEAFF.